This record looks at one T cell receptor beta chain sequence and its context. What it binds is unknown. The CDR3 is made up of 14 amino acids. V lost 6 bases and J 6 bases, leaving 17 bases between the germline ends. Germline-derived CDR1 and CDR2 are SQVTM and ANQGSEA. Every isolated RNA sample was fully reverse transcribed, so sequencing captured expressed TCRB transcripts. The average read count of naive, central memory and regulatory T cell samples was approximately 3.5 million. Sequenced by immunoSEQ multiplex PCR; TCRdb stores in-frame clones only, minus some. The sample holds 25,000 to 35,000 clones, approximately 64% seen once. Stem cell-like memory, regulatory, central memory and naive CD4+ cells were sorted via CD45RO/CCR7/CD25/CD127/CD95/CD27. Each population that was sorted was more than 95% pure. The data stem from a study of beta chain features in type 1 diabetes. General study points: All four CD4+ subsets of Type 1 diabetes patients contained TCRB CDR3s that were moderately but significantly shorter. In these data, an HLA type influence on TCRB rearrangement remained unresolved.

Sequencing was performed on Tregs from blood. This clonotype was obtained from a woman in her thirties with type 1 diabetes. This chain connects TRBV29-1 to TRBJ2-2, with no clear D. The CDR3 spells CSVTPSSNAGELFF. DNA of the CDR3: TGCAGCGTCACTCCTTCGTCAAACGCCGGGGAGCTGTTTTTT.